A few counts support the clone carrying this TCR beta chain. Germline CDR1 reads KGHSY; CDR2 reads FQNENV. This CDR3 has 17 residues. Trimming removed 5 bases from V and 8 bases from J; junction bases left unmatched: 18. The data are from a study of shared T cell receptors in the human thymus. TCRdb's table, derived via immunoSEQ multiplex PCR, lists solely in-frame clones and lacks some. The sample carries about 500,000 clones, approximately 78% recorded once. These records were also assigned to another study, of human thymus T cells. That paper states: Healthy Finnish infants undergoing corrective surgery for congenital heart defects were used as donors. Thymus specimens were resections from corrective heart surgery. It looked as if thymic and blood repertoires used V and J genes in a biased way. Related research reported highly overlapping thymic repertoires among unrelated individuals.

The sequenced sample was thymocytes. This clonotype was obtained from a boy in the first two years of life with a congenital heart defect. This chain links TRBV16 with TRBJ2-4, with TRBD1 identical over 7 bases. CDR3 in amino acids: CASSSRTGLYTSDIQYF. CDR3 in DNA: TGTGCCAGCAGCTCAAGGACAGGTCTGTACACGAGTGACATTCAGTACTTC.